This T cell receptor (beta chain) came from a study of T-cell memory formation after mild COVID-19. Overall study context: TCR clusters were largely donor specific. General study findings and limits: What remained unconfirmed was the SARS-CoV-2 specificity of second-wave clones peaking on day 37. Later expanders leaned CD4+, whereas clones that contracted between day 15 and 85 were balanced CD4/CD8.

CDR1 is GTSNPN and CDR2 is SVGIG in the germline V gene (reference sequence). Trimming removed 4 bases from V and 9 bases from J; junction bases left unmatched: 5. The CDR3 has 12 amino acids. Notes on this clonotype: Its antigen remains unknown.

Constant-segment-primed 5'RACE gave TCR alpha and TCR beta cDNA libraries with sample barcodes and UMIs. TCRdb re-analysed the 5' RACE reads in MiXCR, keeping a single row per CDR3 protein. Altogether roughly 500,000 distinct CDR3 sequences are present, over 20% being singletons, with the ten largest covering under 15%. The chain recombines TRBV30 with TRBJ2-5, with 10 bases identical to TRBD2. This sequence originates from an adult woman who had mild COVID-19 (a few samples of this study predate the infection). Cell type and time point are not known. Sequencing was performed on PBMCs or a T cell subset sorted from them (not recorded which). CDR3 protein: CAWNLAGEAQYF. CDR3 coding DNA: TGTGCCTGGAATCTAGCGGGGGAGGCCCAGTACTTC.